The 13 T cell receptor beta chains in this list originate from one sample, sequenced in a study of blood T cell repertoires in COVID-19. Clones were read by immunoSEQ multiplex PCR, and TCRdb kept only the in-frame ones, dropping some. The sample contains around 93,000 clones, 80% to 85% of which appear only once. Material for sequencing was peripheral blood. Every receptor here comes from a man aged 60 to 69 with acute or convalescent COVID-19.

The rearrangement links TRBV24-1 to TRBJ2-2; 7 bases match TRBD2. Germline CDR1 is KGHDR and CDR2 is SFDVKD. This CDR3 has 16 residues. V lost 3 bases to trimming and J lost 3 bases; unmatched junction nucleotides: 6. The CDR3 nucleotides are TGTGCCACCAGTGATGATAGCGGGCCCCACACCGGGGAGCTGTTTTTT. It encodes CATSDDSGPHTGELFF.

The genes are TRBV3-1 (or the pseudogene TRBV3-2) and TRBJ2-2; D gene ambiguous. The CDR3 loop spans 17 amino acids. V was cut by 4 bases and J by 1 base, with 16 bases left in between. Germline CDR1 is LGHDT and CDR2 is YNNKEL (reference sequence). This CDR3 is CASSPPWVPGNTGELFF. Written as DNA, the CDR3 is TGTGCCAGCAGCCCCCCCTGGGTCCCAGGGAACACCGGGGAGCTGTTTTTT.

The J gene is TRBJ2-3, the V gene TRBV6-5; no clear D. The CDR3 runs 14 residues. Germline V CDR1 and CDR2: MNHEY, SVGAGI. V dropped 8 bases and J dropped 3 bases, with 15 bases sitting between them. CDR3 loop: CASDQRGLTDTQYF. The CDR3 DNA reads as TGTGCCAGCGACCAACGAGGTTTGACAGATACGCAGTATTTT.

The CDR3: CATSANYGYTF. The CDR3 DNA sequence: TGTGCCACTTCAGCTAACTATGGCTACACCTTC. The chain links TRBV6-5 to TRBJ1-2; D unresolved. Germline V CDR1 and CDR2: MNHEY, SVGAGI. The germline V and J ends were trimmed by 10 bases and 0 bases, with 6 bases remaining between them. The CDR3 contains 11 residues.

J is TRBJ1-2 and V is TRBV9; D call uncertain. Trimming cost V 0 bases and J 8 bases, with 14 bases left between them. The CDR3 runs 14 residues. CDR1 is SGDLS, CDR2 YYNGEE, per germline. Here the CDR3 reads CASSVEWGSGGYTF. CDR3 nucleotide sequence: TGTGCCAGCAGCGTAGAATGGGGTTCGGGAGGCTACACCTTC. Together with reference TRBV9 and TRBJ1-2, the CDR3 gives the full variable domain: DSGVTQTPKHLITATGQRVTLRCSPRSGDLSVYWYQQSLDQGLQFLIQYYNGEERAKGNILERFSAQQFPDLHSELNLSSLELGDSALYFCASSVEWGSGGYTFGSGTRLTVV.

The V gene is TRBV11-2, the J gene TRBJ1-1, with D perhaps matching TRBD1 (6 bases). CDR3 length: 14 amino acids. Germline CDR1 SGHAT, CDR2 FQNNGV. V gave up 5 bases and J gave up 1 base, with 11 bases separating them. The CDR3 DNA reads as TGTGCCAGCAGCAAGGGACAATCGAACACTGAAGCTTTCTTT. Translating gives CASSKGQSNTEAFF.

This clone was detected a few times. The chain uses TRBV30 and TRBJ1-5; no definite D call. This CDR3 region has 14 residues. Trimming took 0 bases from V and 7 from J, leaving 13 bases between them. Per the germline V gene, CDR1 is GTSNPN and CDR2 is SVGIG (reference sequence). CDR3 in DNA: TGTGCCTGGAGTGTCGGGGTGAATTGGCAGCCCCAGCATTTT. It encodes CAWSVGVNWQPQHF.

V gene TRBV3-1 (or the pseudogene TRBV3-2) combines with J gene TRBJ1-6; tentative D call: TRBD1 (5 bases). The length of the CDR3 is 14 residues. Germline V gives CDR1 LGHDT, CDR2 YNNKEL (reference sequence). V was clipped by 4 bases and J by 5 bases, with 9 bases between them. The CDR3 DNA sequence: TGTGCCAGCAGCCGGGGGACTAATAATTCACCCCTCCACTTT. Amino acid sequence: CASSRGTNNSPLHF.

This chain joins TRBV12-3 or TRBV12-4 and TRBJ2-5; weak D call: TRBD1 (5 bases). The CDR3 sequence is 13 residues long. Trimming pared 2 bases from V and 2 bases from J, leaving 6 bases between. CDR3 nucleotide sequence: TGTGCCAGCAGTTTAAGGGGTCAAGAGACCCAGTACTTC. It specifies CASSLRGQETQYF.

The V gene is TRBV10-1, the J gene TRBJ2-1; 7 positions agree with TRBD2. This CDR3 contains 16 residues. CDR1 and CDR2 from the germline V gene are WNHNN and SYGVQD (reference sequence). J lost 3 bases, V lost 1 base, and 6 bases had no gene match. CDR3 sequence: CASSEYSASGYNEQFF. CDR3 in DNA: TGCGCCAGCAGTGAGTATAGTGCTAGCGGCTACAATGAGCAGTTCTTC.

The chain combines TRBV5-4 with TRBJ2-1, with 11 positions matching TRBD2. Germline trimming cut 4 bases from V and 4 bases from J; bases unmatched to any gene: 4. This CDR3 is built from 15 residues. Germline-derived CDR1 and CDR2 are SGHNT and YYREEE (reference sequence). The CDR3 nucleotides read TGTGCCAGCAGCCCGACTAGCGGGGCATACAATGAGCAGTTCTTC. This codes for CASSPTSGAYNEQFF.

The J gene is TRBJ1-1, the V gene TRBV6-5; D is ambiguous. Germline lookup yields CDR1 MNHEY and CDR2 SVGAGI. Trimming removed 2 bases from V and 2 bases from J, with 12 bases in between. The length of the CDR3 is 15 residues. The CDR3 sequence: CASSYKAGSNTEAFF. As DNA, the CDR3 is TGTGCCAGCAGTTACAAGGCAGGAAGTAACACTGAAGCTTTCTTT.

The rearrangement uses TRBV10-1 and TRBJ2-1, with TRBD2 identical over 9 bases. The CDR3 runs 15 residues. The germline CDR1 and CDR2 sequences are WNHNN and SYGVQD (reference sequence). V trimming: 10 bases; J trimming: 2 bases; junction bases outside the gene matches: 9. For the CDR3, the DNA is TGCGCCACCAGCCGGCGGGGGGGCCCCTACAATGAGCAGTTCTTC. It translates to CATSRRGGPYNEQFF.